The clone carrying this TCR beta chain came up many times. The data were obtained in a study of CD8 T cells in ankylosing spondylitis. Each CDR3 protein is one row after TCRdb ran MiXCR on the 5' RACE reads. The sample gives around 33,000 distinct CDR3 sequences, about 7.2% of which show up once; approximately 10% is in the top ten. Germline loops: CDR1 SNHLY, CDR2 FYNNEI. The V end was cut by 3 bases, the J end by 5 bases, with 10 bases between. The CDR3 extends over 13 amino acids. The sequence derives from a male donor with ankylosing spondylitis or in good health (not recorded which). The chain joins TRBV2 to TRBJ2-5; possibly TRBD1 for D (5 bases). Sequencing was done on a sample of blood, either unsorted or a sorted T cell fraction (not recorded which). The CDR3 region is CASSDFRAETQYF. The CDR3 DNA reads as TGTGCCAGCAGTGATTTCAGGGCGGAGACCCAGTACTTC.